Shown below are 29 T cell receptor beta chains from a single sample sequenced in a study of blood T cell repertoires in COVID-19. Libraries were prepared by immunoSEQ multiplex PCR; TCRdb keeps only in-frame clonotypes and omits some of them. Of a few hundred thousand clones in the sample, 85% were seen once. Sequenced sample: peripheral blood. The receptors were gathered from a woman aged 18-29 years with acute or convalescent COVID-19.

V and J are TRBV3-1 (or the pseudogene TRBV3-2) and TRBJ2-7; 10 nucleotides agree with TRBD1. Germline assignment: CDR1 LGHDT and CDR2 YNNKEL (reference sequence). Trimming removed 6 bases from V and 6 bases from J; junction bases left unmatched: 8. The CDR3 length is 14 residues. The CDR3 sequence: CASRPRTGGFEQYF. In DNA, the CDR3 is TGTGCCAGCAGACCGAGGACAGGGGGGTTCGAGCAGTACTTC.

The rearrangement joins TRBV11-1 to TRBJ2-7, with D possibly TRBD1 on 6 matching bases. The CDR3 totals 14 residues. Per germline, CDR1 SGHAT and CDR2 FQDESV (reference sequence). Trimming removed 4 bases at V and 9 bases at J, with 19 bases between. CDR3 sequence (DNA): TGTGCCAGCAGCTCCCTCCGCGCGACAGGCGGGCAGTACTTC. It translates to CASSSLRATGGQYF.

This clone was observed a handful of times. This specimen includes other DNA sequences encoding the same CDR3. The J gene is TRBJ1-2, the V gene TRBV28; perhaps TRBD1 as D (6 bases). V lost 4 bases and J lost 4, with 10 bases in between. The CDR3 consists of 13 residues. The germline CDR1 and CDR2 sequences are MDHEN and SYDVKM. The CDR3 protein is CASSSPRGYGYTF. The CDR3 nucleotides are TGTGCCAGCAGTTCTCCCAGGGGCTATGGCTACACCTTC.

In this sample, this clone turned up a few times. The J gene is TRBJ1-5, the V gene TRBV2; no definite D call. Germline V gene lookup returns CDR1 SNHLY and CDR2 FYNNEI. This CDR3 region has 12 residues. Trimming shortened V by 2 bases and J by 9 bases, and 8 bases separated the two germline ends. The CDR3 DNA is TGTGCCAGCAGTGAACAGTTCCGGCCCCAGCATTTT. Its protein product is CASSEQFRPQHF.

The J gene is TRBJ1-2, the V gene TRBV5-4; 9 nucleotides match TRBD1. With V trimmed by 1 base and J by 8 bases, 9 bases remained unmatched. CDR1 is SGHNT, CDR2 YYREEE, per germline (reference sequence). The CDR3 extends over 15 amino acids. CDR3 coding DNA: TGTGCCAGCAGCTTGACTACAGGGGGCGCGTGGGGCTACACCTTC. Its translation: CASSLTTGGAWGYTF.

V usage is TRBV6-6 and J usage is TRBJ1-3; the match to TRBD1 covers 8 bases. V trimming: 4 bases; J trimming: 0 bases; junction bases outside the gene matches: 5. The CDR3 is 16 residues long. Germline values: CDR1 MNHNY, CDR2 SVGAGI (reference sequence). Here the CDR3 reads CASSSQGAISGNTIYF. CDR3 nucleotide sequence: TGTGCCAGCAGTTCGCAGGGGGCAATCTCTGGAAACACCATATATTTT.

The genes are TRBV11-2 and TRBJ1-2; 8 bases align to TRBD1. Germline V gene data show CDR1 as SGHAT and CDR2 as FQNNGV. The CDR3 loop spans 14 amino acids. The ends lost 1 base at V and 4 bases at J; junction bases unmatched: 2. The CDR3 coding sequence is TGTGCCAGCAGCTTAGGGACAGGGCCCTATGGCTACACCTTC. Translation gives CASSLGTGPYGYTF.

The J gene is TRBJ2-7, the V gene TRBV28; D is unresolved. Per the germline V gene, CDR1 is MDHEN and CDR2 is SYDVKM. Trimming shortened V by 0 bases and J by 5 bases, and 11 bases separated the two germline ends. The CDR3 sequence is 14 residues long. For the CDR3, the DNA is TGTGCCAGCAGTTTATGGGCGGAACCCCACGAGCAGTACTTC. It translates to CASSLWAEPHEQYF. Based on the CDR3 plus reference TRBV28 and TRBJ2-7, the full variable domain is DVKVTQSSRYLVKRTGEKVFLECVQDMDHENMFWYRQDPGLGLRLIYFSYDVKMKEKGDIPEGYSVSREKKERFSLILESASTNQTSMYLCASSLWAEPHEQYFGPGTRLTVT.

CDR3 nucleotide sequence: TGTGCTAGTGGTTTGGTAGCCGGGGTTCAGCCCCAGCATTTT. Residues: CASGLVAGVQPQHF. The chain recombines TRBV12-5 with TRBJ1-5, with unresolved D. Germline V gene sequence: CDR1 LGHNT, CDR2 FRNRAP. The CDR3 sequence is 14 residues long. V was trimmed by 0 bases and J by 6 bases, leaving 9 bases between them.

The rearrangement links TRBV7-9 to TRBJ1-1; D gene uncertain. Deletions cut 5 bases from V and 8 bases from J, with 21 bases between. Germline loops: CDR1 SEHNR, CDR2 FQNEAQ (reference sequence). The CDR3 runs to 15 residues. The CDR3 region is CASSHPAGAGSEAFF. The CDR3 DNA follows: TGTGCCAGCAGCCACCCCGCGGGAGCCGGTTCGGAAGCTTTCTTT.

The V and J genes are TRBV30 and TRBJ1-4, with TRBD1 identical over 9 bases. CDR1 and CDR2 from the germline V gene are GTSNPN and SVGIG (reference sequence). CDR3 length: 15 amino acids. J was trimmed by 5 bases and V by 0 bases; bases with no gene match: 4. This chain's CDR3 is CAWSVRGTGNEKLFF. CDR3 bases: TGTGCCTGGAGTGTACGGGGGACAGGGAATGAAAAACTGTTTTTT.

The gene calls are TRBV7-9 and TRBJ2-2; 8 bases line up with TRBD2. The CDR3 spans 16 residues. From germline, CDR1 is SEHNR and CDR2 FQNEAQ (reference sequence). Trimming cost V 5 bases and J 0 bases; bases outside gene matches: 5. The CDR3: CASSRKRESNTGELFF. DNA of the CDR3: TGTGCCAGCAGCCGAAAGCGGGAGTCGAACACCGGGGAGCTGTTTTTT.

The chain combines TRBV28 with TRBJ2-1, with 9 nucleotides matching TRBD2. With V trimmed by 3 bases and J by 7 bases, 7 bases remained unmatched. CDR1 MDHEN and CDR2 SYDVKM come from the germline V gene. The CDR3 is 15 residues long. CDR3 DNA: TGTGCCAGCAGTTTTAGCCTAGCGGGGATAAATGAGCAGTTCTTC. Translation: CASSFSLAGINEQFF.

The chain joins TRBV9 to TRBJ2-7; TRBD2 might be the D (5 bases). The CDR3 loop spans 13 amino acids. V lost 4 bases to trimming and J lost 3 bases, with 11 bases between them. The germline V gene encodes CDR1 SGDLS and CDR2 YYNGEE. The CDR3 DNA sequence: TGTGCCAGCAGCCCTTCGGACTTCTACGAGCAGTACTTC. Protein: CASSPSDFYEQYF.

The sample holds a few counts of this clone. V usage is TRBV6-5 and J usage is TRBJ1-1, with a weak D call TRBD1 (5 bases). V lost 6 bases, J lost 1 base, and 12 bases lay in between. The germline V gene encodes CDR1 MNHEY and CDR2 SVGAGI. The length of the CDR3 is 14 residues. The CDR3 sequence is CASRPGGANTEAFF. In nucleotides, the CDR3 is TGTGCCAGCAGGCCCGGAGGGGCGAACACTGAAGCTTTCTTT.

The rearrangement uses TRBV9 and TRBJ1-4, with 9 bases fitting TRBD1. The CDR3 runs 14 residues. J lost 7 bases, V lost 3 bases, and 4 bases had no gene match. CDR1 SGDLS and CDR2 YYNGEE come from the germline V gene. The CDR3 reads CASSAPGQGEKLFF. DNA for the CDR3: TGTGCCAGCAGCGCGCCGGGACAGGGTGAAAAACTGTTTTTT.

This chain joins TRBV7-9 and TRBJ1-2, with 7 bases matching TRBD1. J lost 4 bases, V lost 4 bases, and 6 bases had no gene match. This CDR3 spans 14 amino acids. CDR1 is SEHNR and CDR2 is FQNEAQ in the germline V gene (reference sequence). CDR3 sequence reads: CASSSGDSSYGYTF. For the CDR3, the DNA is TGTGCCAGCAGCTCGGGGGACAGCTCCTATGGCTACACCTTC. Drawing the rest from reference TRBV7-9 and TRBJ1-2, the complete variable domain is DTGVSQNPRHKITKRGQNVTFRCDPISEHNRLYWYRQTLGQGPEFLTYFQNEAQLEKSRLLSDRFSAERPKGSFSTLEIQRTEQGDSAMYLCASSSGDSSYGYTFGSGTRLTVV.

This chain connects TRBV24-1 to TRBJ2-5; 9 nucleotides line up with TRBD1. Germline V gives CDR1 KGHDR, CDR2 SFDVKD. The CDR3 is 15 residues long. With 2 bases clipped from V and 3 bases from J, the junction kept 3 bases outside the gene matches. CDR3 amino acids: CATSDYGQGKETQYF. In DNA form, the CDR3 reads TGTGCCACCAGTGATTATGGACAGGGGAAAGAGACCCAGTACTTC.

The CDR3, as DNA: TGTGCCACCAGTGATCCGGACAGGGGCGGGACAGATACGCAGTATTTT. Its protein product is CATSDPDRGGTDTQYF. The V gene is TRBV24-1, the J gene TRBJ2-3; 9 bases are shared with TRBD1. V was clipped by 3 bases and J by 3 bases; unmatched bases: 6. This CDR3 has 16 residues. Looked up from germline, CDR1 is KGHDR and CDR2 is SFDVKD.

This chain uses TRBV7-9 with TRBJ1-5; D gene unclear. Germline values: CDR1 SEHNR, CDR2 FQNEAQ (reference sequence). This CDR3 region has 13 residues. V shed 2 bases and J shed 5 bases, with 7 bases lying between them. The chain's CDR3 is CASSLSRDQPQHF. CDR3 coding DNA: TGTGCCAGCAGCTTATCGCGCGATCAGCCCCAGCATTTT.

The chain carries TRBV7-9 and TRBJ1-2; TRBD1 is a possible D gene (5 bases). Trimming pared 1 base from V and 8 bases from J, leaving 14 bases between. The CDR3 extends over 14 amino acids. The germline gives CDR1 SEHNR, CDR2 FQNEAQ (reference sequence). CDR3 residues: CASSLEGQGGGYTF. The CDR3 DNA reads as TGTGCCAGCAGCTTAGAGGGCCAGGGAGGCGGCTACACCTTC.

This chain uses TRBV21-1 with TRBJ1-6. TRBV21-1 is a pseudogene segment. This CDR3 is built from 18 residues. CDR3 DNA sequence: TGTGCCAGCAGCTCCCGTTCTGTTTTTAGCTCCTATAATTCACCCCTCCACTTT. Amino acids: CASSSRSVFSSYNSPLHF.

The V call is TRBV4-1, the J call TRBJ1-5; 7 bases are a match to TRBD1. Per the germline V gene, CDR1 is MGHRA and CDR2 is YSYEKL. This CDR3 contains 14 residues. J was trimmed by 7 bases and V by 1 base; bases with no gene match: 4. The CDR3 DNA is TGCGCCAGCAGCCAAGGACAGGGAGGCCAGCCCCAGCATTTT. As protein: CASSQGQGGQPQHF.

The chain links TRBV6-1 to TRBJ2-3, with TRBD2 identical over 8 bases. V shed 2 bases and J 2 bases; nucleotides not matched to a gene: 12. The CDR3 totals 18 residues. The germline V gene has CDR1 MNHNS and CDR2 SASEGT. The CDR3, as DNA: TGTGCCAGCAGTGAATATGGAGGAGGTAGCGGGAACACAGATACGCAGTATTTT. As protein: CASSEYGGGSGNTDTQYF.

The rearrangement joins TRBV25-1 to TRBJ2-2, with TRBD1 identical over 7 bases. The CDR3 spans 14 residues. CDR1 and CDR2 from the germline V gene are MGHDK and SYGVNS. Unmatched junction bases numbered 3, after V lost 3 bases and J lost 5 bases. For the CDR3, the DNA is TGTGCCAGCAGTGACACAGGGGTTACCGGGGAGCTGTTTTTT. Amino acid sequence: CASSDTGVTGELFF.

The CDR3 loop is CASTTGTSGADTQYF. CDR3 in DNA: TGTGCCAGCACCACTGGGACTAGCGGGGCAGATACGCAGTATTTT. This chain uses TRBV11-2 with TRBJ2-3, with TRBD2 matching over 13 bases. Looked up from germline, CDR1 is SGHAT and CDR2 is FQNNGV. The junction had 5 bases not matched to a gene; V was cut back by 7 bases and J by 4 bases. The CDR3 spans 15 residues.

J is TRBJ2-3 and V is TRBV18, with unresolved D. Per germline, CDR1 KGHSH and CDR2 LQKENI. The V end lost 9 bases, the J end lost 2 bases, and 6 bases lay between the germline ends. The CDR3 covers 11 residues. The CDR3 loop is CASQNTDTQYF. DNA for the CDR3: TGTGCCAGTCAAAACACAGATACGCAGTATTTT.

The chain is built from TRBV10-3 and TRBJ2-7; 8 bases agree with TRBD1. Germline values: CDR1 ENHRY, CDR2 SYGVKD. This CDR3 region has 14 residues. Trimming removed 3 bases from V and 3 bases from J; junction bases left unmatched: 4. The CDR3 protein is CAISDQTGVYEQYF. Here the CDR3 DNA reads TGTGCCATCAGTGATCAGACAGGGGTCTACGAGCAGTACTTC.

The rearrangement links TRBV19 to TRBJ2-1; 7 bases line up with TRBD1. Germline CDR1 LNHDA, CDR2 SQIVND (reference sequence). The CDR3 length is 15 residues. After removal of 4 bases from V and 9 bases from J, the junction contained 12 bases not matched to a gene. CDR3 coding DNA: TGTGCCAGTAGTAGAGACAGGGAAGGGTTAGGTGAGCAGTTCTTC. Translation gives CASSRDREGLGEQFF.